What follows is one TCR beta chain and its context. Its antigen is undetermined. This entry comes from a study of Graves' ophthalmopathy and Graves' hyperthyroidism. Notes on the study in general: Most thyroid clonotypes expanded beyond 0.001 frequency were also found in blood.

Certain patients, namely those with other autoimmune diseases, uncontrolled infections, pregnancy or lactation, were excluded. RNA served as the template for amplifying TCR beta CDR3 regions. HTBI primers primed a first-round RT-PCR, and a second-round multiplex PCR followed. TCRdb fed the multiplex PCR reads into MiXCR, producing one record per CDR3 protein. The table has over 650,000 distinct CDR3 sequences, about 40% seen once. The CDR3 covers 15 residues. V trimming: 5 bases; J trimming: 2 bases; junction bases outside the gene matches: 9. The receptor comes from an adult man with Graves' ophthalmopathy. The sequenced sample consisted of peripheral blood. The chain carries TRBV12-3 or TRBV12-4 and TRBJ2-7; 7 bases agree with TRBD2. The CDR3 coding sequence is TGTGCCAGCAGTACCTCGGGGGGTCTAACCTACGAGCAGTACTTC. It translates to CASSTSGGLTYEQYF.